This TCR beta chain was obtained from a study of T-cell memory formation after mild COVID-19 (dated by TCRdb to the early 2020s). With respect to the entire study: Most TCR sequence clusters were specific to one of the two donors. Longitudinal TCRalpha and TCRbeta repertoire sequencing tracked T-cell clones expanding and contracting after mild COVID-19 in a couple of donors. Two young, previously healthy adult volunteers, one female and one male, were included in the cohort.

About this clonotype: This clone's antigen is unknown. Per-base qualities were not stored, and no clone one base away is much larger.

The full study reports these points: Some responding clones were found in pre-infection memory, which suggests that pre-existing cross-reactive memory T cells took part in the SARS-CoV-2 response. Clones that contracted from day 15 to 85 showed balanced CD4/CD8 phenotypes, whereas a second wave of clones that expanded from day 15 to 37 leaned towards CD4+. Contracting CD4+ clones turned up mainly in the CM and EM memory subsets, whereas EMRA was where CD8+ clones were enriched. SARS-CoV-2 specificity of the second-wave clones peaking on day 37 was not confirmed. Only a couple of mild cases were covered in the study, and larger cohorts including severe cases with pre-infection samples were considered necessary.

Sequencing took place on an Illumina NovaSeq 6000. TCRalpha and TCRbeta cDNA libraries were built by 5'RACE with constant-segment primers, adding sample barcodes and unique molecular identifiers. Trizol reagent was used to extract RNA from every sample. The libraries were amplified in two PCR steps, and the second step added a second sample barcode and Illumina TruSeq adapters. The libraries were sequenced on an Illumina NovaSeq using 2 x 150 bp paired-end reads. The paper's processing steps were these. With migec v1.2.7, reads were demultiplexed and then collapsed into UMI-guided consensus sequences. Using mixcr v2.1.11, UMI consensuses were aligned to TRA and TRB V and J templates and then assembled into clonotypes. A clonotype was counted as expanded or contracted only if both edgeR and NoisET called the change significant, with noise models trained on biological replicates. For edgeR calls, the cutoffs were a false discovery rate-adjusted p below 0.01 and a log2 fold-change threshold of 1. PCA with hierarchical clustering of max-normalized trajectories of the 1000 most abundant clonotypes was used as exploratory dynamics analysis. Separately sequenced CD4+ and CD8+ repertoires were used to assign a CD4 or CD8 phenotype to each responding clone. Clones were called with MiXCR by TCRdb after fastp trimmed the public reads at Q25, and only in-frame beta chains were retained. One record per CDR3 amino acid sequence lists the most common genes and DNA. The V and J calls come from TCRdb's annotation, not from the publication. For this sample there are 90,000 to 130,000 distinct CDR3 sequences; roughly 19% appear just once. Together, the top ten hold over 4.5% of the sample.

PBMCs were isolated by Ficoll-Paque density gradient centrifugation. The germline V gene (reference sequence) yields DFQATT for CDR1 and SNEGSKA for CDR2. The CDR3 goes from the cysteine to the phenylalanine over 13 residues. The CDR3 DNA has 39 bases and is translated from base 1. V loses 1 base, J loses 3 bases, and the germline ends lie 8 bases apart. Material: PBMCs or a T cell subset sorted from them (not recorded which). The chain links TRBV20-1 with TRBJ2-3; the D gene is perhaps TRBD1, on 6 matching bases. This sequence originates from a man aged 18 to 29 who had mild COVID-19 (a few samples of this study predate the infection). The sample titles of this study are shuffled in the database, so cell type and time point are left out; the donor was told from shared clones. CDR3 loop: CSARGQGTDTQYF. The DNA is TGCAGTGCTAGAGGTCAGGGGACAGATACGCAGTATTTT.